This T cell receptor (beta chain) comes out of a study of blood T cell repertoires in COVID-19. Study as a whole: Acute and convalescent COVID-19 specimens originated in the United States, Italy and Spain. Sources were T cells, B-cell-depleted T cells, or PBMCs; the material itself was cDNA or gDNA.

TCRdb's copy holds only in-frame clones and misses some; the assay was immunoSEQ multiplex PCR. The profile shows some 120,000 clones, about 90% of them singletons. Losses at the gene ends were 6 bases for V and 5 bases for J; bases not matched to a gene: 11. This CDR3 region has 16 residues. Germline CDR1 and CDR2: LNHDA and SQIVND (reference sequence). The receptor was derived from a woman aged 60-75 years with acute or convalescent COVID-19. The sequenced sample consisted of peripheral blood. This chain connects TRBV19 to TRBJ1-2, with 11 bases fitting TRBD1. The CDR3 bases are TGTGCCAGTAGGATACCTCCGGGACAGGGGGAGTATGGCTACACCTTC. Its protein is CASRIPPGQGEYGYTF.